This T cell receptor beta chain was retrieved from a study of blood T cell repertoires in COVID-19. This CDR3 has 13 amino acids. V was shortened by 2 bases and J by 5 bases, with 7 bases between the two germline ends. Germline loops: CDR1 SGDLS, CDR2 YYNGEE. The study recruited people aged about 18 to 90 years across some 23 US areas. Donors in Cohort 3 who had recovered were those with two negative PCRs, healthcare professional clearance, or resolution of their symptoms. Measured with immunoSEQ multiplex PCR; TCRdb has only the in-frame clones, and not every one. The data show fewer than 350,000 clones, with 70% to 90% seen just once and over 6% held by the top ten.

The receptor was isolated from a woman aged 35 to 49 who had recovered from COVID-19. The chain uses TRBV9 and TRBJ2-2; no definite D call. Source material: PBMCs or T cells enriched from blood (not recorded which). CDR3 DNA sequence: TGTGCCAGCAGCGTGGCTCCTACCGGGGAGCTGTTTTTT. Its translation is CASSVAPTGELFF.